Listed below are T cell receptor beta chains from one sample, sequenced in a study of T cell repertoires in cytomegalovirus infection. TCRdb recomputed calls from the reads with MiXCR, one row per CDR3 protein. In the table there are 150,000 to 200,000 distinct CDR3 sequences, 9.5% of which are singletons. The sequenced sample consisted of PBMCs. The receptors shown here come from a human donor in good health (CMV status not recorded). Some clones in this sample may be carry-over from other donors' samples. Both conserved end residues are part of each CDR3. Each record gives: clone size, V gene, J gene, D gene, CDR3 protein, CDR3 DNA. The D gene is left open where the match is weak. Part of the rows lack a size; the others show once, few, many or a class for expanded clones.

>NA|TRBV3-1|TRBJ1-1|NA
CASSNGLGKMNTEAFF
TGTGCCAGCAGCAACGGACTTGGCAAGATGAACACTGAAGCTTTCTTT
>many|TRBV29-1|TRBJ1-2|TRBD1
CSVPGTGDRDYGYTF
TGCAGCGTTCCCGGAACAGGGGACAGGGACTATGGCTACACCTTC
>many|TRBV28|TRBJ2-5|NA
CASSFLGSQETQYF
TGTGCCAGCAGCTTTCTAGGATCCCAAGAGACCCAGTACTTC
>NA|TRBV2|TRBJ1-4|TRBD1
CASRGDSQNEKLFF
TGTGCCAGCAGGGGGGACAGCCAGAATGAAAAACTGTTTTTT
>NA|TRBV18|TRBJ1-5|NA
CASSREWSGNGGNQPQHF
TGTGCCAGCTCACGGGAATGGTCAGGGAACGGTGGCAATCAGCCCCAGCATTTT
>many|TRBV7-2|TRBJ2-7|TRBD2
CASSPRGGPSYEQYF
TGTGCCAGCAGCCCTCGGGGGGGCCCTTCCTACGAGCAGTACTTC
>few|TRBV20-1|TRBJ2-2|TRBD2
CSVGVAGVGELFF
TGCAGTGTGGGAGTAGCGGGAGTGGGGGAGCTGTTTTTT
>NA|TRBV5-5|TRBJ2-3|NA
CASSLGPTVGTDTQYF
TGTGCCAGCAGCTTGGGACCGACGGTTGGCACAGATACGCAGTATTTT
>NA|TRBV2|TRBJ1-6|NA
CASKQNNSPLHF
TGTGCCAGCAAACAGAATAATTCACCCCTCCACTTT
>many|TRBV28|TRBJ2-7|NA
CASSLGGADEQYF
TGTGCCAGCAGTTTAGGGGGGGCCGACGAGCAGTACTTC
>few|TRBV4-3|TRBJ2-7|NA
CASSQTLASNSYEQYF
TGCGCCAGCAGCCAAACTTTAGCGTCCAACTCCTACGAGCAGTACTTC
>few|TRBV6-2/TRBV6-3|TRBJ2-1|NA
CASSSGPLEFF
TGTGCCAGCAGTAGCGGTCCCTTGGAGTTCTTC
>NA|TRBV5-4|TRBJ2-1|TRBD2
CASSLAGRGSGEQFF
TGTGCCAGCAGCTTGGCGGGTCGCGGGAGTGGTGAGCAGTTCTTC
>many|TRBV5-6|TRBJ2-3|NA
CASSLLRRADTQYF
TGTGCCAGCAGCTTGCTCCGGAGAGCAGATACGCAGTATTTT
>few|TRBV29-1|TRBJ2-1|NA
CSVGSGDFYEQFF
TGCAGCGTTGGCTCCGGGGACTTCTATGAGCAGTTCTTC
>NA|TRBV12-3/TRBV12-4|TRBJ1-4|NA
CASSYRGATNEKLFF
TGTGCCAGCAGTTACCGGGGAGCAACTAATGAAAAACTGTTTTTT
>NA|TRBV19|TRBJ1-5|TRBD1
CASSYTGGNRQPQHF
TGTGCCAGTAGTTATACAGGGGGAAATCGTCAGCCCCAGCATTTT
>many|TRBV5-4|TRBJ1-1|NA
CASSREGGGLNTEAFF
TGTGCCAGCAGCCGGGAGGGCGGGGGGCTGAACACTGAAGCTTTCTTT
>many|TRBV7-2|TRBJ2-7|NA
CASSLGWKEYEQYF
TGTGCCAGCAGCTTAGGCTGGAAGGAGTACGAGCAGTACTTC
>many|TRBV7-9|TRBJ2-3|TRBD2
CAGRGLAHTDTQYF
TGTGCCGGACGGGGACTAGCGCACACAGATACGCAGTATTTT
>once|TRBV3-1|TRBJ1-6|TRBD1
CASRGTGRGSPLHF
TGTGCCAGCAGAGGGACAGGGAGGGGTTCACCCCTCCACTTT
>NA|TRBV14|TRBJ1-3|NA
CASSQGLSGNTIYF
TGTGCCAGCAGCCAAGGCCTCTCTGGAAACACCATATATTTT
>many|TRBV7-2|TRBJ1-5|NA
CASSLSGNRGQPQHF
TGTGCCAGCAGCTTATCCGGGAATAGGGGTCAGCCCCAGCATTTT
>NA|TRBV6-2/TRBV6-3|TRBJ1-2|NA
CASSYSQIGSGYTF
TGTGCCAGCAGTTATAGTCAAATCGGATCCGGCTACACCTTC
>many|TRBV6-2/TRBV6-3|TRBJ2-7|TRBD2
CASRNNLAGGPDEQYF
TGTGCCAGCAGGAACAATCTAGCGGGAGGGCCCGACGAGCAGTACTTC
>few|TRBV6-2/TRBV6-3|TRBJ2-1|TRBD2
CASSYQKGAGVSSYNEQFF
TGTGCCAGCAGTTACCAAAAAGGGGCGGGGGTGAGCTCCTACAATGAGCAGTTCTTC
>many|TRBV9|TRBJ1-2|NA
CASSVVAADGGYTF
TGTGCCAGCAGCGTAGTTGCGGCAGATGGAGGCTACACCTTC
>few|TRBV29-1|TRBJ1-1|NA
CSLAPAGGRTEAFF
TGCAGCCTTGCCCCCGCGGGGGGAAGAACTGAAGCTTTCTTT
>many|TRBV6-2/TRBV6-3|TRBJ2-7|NA
CASSYSRSLRYEQYF
TGTGCCAGCAGTTACTCAAGGTCTCTACGCTACGAGCAGTACTTC
>many|TRBV7-8|TRBJ1-2|NA
CASSLGYQGNYGYTF
TGTGCCAGCAGCTTGGGCTATCAGGGAAACTATGGCTACACCTTC
>few|TRBV28|TRBJ2-7|NA
CASRPTGTPSYEQYF
TGTGCCAGCAGACCCACCGGGACTCCCTCCTACGAGCAGTACTTC
>many|TRBV12-3/TRBV12-4|TRBJ1-1|NA
CASRFQKNTEAFF
TGTGCCAGCAGGTTCCAAAAGAACACTGAAGCTTTCTTT
>many|TRBV20-1|TRBJ2-5|TRBD2
CSARDTSGEETQYF
TGCAGTGCTAGAGATACTAGCGGGGAGGAGACCCAGTACTTC
>many|TRBV9|TRBJ2-7|NA
CASSVGGLGDEQYF
TGTGCCAGCAGCGTAGGGGGGTTAGGGGACGAGCAGTACTTC
>NA|TRBV5-5|TRBJ2-1|NA
CASSFEAEEYNEQFF
TGTGCCAGCAGCTTTGAGGCGGAGGAGTACAATGAGCAGTTCTTC
>NA|TRBV12-3/TRBV12-4|TRBJ2-1|NA
CASSFGGPVSYNEQFF
TGTGCCAGCAGTTTTGGGGGCCCAGTATCCTACAATGAGCAGTTCTTC
>many|TRBV7-2|TRBJ1-2|TRBD1
CASSSTARTGGLQYGYTF
TGTGCCAGCAGCTCCACCGCCCGGACAGGGGGCCTACAATATGGCTACACCTTC
>once|TRBV11-2|TRBJ1-2|TRBD1
CASSPDGTGNYGYTF
TGTGCCAGCAGCCCCGACGGGACAGGGAACTATGGCTACACCTTC
>many|TRBV27|TRBJ2-3|TRBD2
CASSLRLAGDTDTQYF
TGTGCCAGCAGTTTACGACTAGCGGGCGACACAGATACGCAGTATTTT
>few|TRBV7-9|TRBJ2-5|NA
CASSFVTETQYF
TGTGCCAGCAGCTTTGTTACAGAGACCCAGTACTTC
>many|TRBV11-2|TRBJ2-1|TRBD2
CASSLDAGLAGGPNEQFF
TGTGCCAGCAGCTTAGATGCAGGACTAGCGGGAGGGCCGAATGAGCAGTTCTTC
>few|TRBV20-1|TRBJ2-3|NA
CSARAGRTDTQYF
TGCAGTGCTAGAGCGGGCCGCACAGATACGCAGTATTTT
>few|TRBV6-1|TRBJ2-1|TRBD2
CASRKSGGGYNEQFF
TGTGCCAGCAGGAAATCGGGAGGTGGGTACAATGAGCAGTTCTTC
>NA|TRBV2|TRBJ1-1|TRBD1
CASSRTGEDTEAFF
TGTGCCAGCAGCCGGACAGGGGAGGATACTGAAGCTTTCTTT
>many|TRBV6-2/TRBV6-3|TRBJ2-7|NA
CASSPAYEQYF
TGTGCCAGCAGCCCGGCCTACGAGCAGTACTTC
>many|TRBV27|TRBJ1-4|NA
CASSRLVGSGENEKLFF
TGTGCCAGCAGCCGACTTGTGGGGTCAGGGGAAAATGAAAAACTGTTTTTT
>few|TRBV6-2/TRBV6-3|TRBJ2-1|TRBD2
CASSRGLAGDGFF
TGTGCCAGCAGCCGAGGACTAGCGGGAGATGGGTTCTTC
>NA|TRBV28|TRBJ2-2|NA
CASSTRSGELFF
TGTGCCAGCAGTACCCGCTCCGGGGAGCTGTTTTTT